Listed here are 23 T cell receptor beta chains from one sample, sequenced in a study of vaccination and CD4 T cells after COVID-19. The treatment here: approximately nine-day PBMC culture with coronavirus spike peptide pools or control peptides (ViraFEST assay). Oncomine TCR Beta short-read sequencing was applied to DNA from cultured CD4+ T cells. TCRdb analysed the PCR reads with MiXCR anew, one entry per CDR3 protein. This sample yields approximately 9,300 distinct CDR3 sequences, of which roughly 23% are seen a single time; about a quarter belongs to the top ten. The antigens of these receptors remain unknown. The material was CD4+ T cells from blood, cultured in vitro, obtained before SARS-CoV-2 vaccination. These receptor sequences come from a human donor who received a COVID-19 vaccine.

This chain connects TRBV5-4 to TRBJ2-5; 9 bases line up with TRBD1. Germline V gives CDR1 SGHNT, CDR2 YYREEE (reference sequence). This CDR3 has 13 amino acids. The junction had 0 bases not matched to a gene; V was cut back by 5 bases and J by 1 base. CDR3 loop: CASRDRGQETQYF. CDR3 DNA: TGTGCCAGCAGGGACAGGGGCCAAGAGACCCAGTACTTC.

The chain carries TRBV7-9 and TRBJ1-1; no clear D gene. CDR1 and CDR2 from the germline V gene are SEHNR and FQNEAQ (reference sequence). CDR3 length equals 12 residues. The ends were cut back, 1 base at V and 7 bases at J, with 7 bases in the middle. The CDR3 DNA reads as TGTGCCAGCAGCTTAGATGCCGGTGAAGCTTTCTTT. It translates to CASSLDAGEAFF.

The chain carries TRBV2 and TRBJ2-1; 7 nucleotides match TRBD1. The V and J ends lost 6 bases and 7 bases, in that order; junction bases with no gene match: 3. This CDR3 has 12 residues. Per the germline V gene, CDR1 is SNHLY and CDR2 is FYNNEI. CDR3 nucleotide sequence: TGTGCCAGCAGGACAGGGAATAATGAGCAGTTCTTC. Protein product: CASRTGNNEQFF.

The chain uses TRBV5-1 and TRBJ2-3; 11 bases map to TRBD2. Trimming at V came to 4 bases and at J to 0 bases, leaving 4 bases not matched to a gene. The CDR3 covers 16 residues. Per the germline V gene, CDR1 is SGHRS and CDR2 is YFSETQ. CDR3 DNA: TGCGCCAGCAGCAGGGGACTAGCGGTTAGCACAGATACGCAGTATTTT. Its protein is CASSRGLAVSTDTQYF. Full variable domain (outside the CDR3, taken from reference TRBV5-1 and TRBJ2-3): KAGVTQTPRYLIKTRGQQVTLSCSPISGHRSVSWYQQTPGQGLQFLFEYFSETQRNKGNFPGRFSGRQFSNSRSEMNVSTLELGDSALYLCASSRGLAVSTDTQYFGPGTRLTVL.

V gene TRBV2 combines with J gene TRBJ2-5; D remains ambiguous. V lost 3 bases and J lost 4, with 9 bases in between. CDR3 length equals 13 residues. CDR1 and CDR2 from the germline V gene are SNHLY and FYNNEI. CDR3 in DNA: TGTGCCAGCAGTGACCTCCTAAGAGAGACCCAGTACTTC. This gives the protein CASSDLLRETQYF.

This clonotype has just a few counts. DNA of the CDR3: TGTGCCAGCAGCGGGACTAGCGGATTCACAGATACGCAGTATTTT. Its translation: CASSGTSGFTDTQYF. The chain has TRBV2 and TRBJ2-3, with 11 bases that match TRBD2. The CDR3 is 15 residues long. The ends lost 6 bases at V and 2 bases at J; junction bases unmatched: 4. From germline, CDR1 is SNHLY and CDR2 FYNNEI.

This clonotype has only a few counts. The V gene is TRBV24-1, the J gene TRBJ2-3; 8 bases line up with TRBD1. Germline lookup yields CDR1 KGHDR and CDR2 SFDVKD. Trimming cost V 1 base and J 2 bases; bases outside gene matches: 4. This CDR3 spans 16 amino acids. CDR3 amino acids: CATSDLGQGVTDTQYF. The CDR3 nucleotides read TGTGCCACCAGTGATTTAGGACAGGGCGTCACAGATACGCAGTATTTT.

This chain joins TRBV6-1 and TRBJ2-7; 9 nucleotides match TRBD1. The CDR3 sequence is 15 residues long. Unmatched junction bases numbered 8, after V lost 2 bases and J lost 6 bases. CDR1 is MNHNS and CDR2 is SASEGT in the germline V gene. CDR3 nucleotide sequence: TGTGCCAGCAGTGAAATCGGGACAGGGATCGGCGAGCAGTACTTC. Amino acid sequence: CASSEIGTGIGEQYF.

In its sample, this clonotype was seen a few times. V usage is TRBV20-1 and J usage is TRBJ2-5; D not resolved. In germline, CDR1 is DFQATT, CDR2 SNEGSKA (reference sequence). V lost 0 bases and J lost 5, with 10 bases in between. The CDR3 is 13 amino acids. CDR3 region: CSARETLSETQYF. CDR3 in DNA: TGCAGTGCTAGAGAGACCCTCTCCGAGACCCAGTACTTC.

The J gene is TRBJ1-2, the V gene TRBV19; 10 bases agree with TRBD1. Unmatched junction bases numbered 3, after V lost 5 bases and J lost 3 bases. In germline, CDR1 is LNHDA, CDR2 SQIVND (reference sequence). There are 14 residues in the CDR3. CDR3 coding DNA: TGTGCCAGTAGTCCGACAGGGGGCTACTATGGCTACACCTTC. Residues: CASSPTGGYYGYTF. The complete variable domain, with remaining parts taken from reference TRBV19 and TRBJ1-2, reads DGGITQSPKYLFRKEGQNVTLSCEQNLNHDAMYWYRQDPGQGLRLIYYSQIVNDFQKGDIAEGYSVSREKKESFPLTVTSAQKNPTAFYLCASSPTGGYYGYTFGSGTRLTVV.

Here the CDR3 reads CATSVSGGEQYF. CDR3 coding DNA: TGTGCCACCAGTGTAAGTGGGGGCGAGCAGTACTTC. The chain has TRBV24-1 and TRBJ2-7; D assignment may be TRBD1 or TRBD2 (5 bases each). The CDR3 length is 12 residues. Germline CDR1 is KGHDR and CDR2 is SFDVKD. The V end was cut by 5 bases, the J end by 6 bases, with 10 bases between.

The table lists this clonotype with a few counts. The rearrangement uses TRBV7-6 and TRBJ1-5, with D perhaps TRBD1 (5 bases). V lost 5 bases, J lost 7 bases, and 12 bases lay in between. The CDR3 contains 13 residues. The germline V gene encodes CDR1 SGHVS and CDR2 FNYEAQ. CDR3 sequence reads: CASSPTGGQPQHF. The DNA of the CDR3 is TGTGCCAGCAGCCCCACAGGCGGGCAGCCCCAGCATTTT.

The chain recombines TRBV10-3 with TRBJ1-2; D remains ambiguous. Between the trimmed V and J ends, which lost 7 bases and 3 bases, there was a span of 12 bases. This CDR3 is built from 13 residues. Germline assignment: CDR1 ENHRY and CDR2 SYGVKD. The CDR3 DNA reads TGTGCCATCAATTCAGCGGCTGACTATGGCTACACCTTC. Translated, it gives CAINSAADYGYTF.

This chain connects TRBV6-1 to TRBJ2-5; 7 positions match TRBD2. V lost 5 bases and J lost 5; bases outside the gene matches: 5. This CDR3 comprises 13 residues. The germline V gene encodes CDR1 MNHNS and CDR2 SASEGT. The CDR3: CASSHQGGETQYF. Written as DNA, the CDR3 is TGTGCCAGCAGTCACCAGGGAGGGGAGACCCAGTACTTC.

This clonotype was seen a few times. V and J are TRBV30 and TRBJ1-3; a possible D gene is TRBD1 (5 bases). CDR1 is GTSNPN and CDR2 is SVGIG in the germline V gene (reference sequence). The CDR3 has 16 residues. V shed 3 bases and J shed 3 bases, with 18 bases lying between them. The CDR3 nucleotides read TGTGCCTGGAGCCCCAACCGGGGGGTGGATGGAAACACCATATATTTT. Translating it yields CAWSPNRGVDGNTIYF.

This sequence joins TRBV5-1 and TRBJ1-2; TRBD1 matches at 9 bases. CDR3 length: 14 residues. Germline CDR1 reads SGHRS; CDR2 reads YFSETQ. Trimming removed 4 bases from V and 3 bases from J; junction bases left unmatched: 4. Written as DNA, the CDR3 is TGCGCCAGCAGCCGGGACAGGGTCTACTATGGCTACACCTTC. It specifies CASSRDRVYYGYTF.

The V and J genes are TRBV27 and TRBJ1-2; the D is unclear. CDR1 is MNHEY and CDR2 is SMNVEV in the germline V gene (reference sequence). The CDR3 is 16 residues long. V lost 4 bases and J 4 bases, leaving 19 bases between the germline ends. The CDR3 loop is CASSSLRTRSTYGYTF. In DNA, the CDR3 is TGTGCCAGCAGTTCCCTCCGGACGAGGTCAACCTATGGCTACACCTTC.

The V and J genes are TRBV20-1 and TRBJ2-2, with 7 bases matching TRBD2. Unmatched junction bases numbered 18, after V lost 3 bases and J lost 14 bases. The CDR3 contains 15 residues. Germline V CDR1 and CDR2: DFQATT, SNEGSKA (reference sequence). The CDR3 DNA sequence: TGCAGTGCTAGCCCCCGAGCGGGGTTTCCCTACGATCTGTTTTTT. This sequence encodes CSASPRAGFPYDLFF.

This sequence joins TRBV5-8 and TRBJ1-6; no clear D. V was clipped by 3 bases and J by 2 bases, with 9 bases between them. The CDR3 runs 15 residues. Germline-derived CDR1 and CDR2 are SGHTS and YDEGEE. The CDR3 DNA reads TGTGCCAGCAGCTCCTACCAGGCCTATAATTCACCCCTCCACTTT. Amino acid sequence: CASSSYQAYNSPLHF.

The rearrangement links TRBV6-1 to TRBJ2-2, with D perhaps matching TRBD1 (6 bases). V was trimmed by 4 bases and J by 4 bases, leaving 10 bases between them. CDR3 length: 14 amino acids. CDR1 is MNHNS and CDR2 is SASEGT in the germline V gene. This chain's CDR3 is CASSVNRATGELFF. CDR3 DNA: TGTGCCAGCAGTGTTAACAGGGCCACCGGGGAGCTGTTTTTT.

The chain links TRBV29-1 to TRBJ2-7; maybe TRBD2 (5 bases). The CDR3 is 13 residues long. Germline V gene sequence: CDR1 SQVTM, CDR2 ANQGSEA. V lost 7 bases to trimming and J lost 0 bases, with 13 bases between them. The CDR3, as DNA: TGCAGCGGGAGGACGGCGAGCTCCTACGAGCAGTACTTC. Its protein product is CSGRTASSYEQYF.

Here the CDR3 DNA reads TGTGCCAGCCTCCGGGCTGGGAATACTGAAGCTTTCTTT. It encodes CASLRAGNTEAFF. This chain uses TRBV2 with TRBJ1-1; no definite D call. Trimming stripped 8 bases from V and 5 bases from J, with 15 bases between. Germline V lookup: CDR1 SNHLY, CDR2 FYNNEI. The CDR3 contains 13 residues.

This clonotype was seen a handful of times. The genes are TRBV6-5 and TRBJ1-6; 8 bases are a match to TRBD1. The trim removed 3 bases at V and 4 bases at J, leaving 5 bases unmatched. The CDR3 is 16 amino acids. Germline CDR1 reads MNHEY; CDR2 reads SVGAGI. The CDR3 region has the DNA TGTGCCAGCAGTTATTCCAGGACAGGGTATAATTCACCCCTCCACTTT. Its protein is CASSYSRTGYNSPLHF.